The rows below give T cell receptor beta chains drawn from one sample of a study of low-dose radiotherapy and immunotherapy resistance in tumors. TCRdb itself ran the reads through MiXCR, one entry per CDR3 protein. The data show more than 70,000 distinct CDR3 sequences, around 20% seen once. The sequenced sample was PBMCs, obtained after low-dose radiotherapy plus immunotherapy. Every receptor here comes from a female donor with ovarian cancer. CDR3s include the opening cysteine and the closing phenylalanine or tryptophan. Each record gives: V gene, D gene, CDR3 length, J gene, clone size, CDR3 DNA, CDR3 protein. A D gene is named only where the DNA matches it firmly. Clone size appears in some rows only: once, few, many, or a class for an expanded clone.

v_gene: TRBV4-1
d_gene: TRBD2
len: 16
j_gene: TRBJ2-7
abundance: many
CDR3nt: TGCGCCAGCAGCCTCCTAAGCGGGAGGACCTCCTACGAGCAGTACTTC
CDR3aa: CASSLLSGRTSYEQYF

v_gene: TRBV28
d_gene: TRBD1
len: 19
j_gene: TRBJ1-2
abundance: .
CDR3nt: TGTGCCAGCAGTGAAGAAGGGACAGGGGCGAAGCAATTCAACTATGGCTACACCTTC
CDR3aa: CASSEEGTGAKQFNYGYTF

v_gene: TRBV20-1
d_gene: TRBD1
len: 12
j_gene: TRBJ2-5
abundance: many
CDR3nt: TGCAGTGCTCGGACAGGGCAAGAGACCCAGTACTTC
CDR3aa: CSARTGQETQYF

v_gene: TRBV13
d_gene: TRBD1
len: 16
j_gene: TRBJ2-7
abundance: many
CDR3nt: TGTGCCAGCAGCAGATCCGGGACAGAGGCCTCCTACGAGCAGTACTTC
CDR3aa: CASSRSGTEASYEQYF

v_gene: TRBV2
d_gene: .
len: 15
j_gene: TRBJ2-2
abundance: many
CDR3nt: TGTGCCAGCAGTGAAGTGGTAGGATTGACCGGGGAGCTGTTTTTT
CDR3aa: CASSEVVGLTGELFF

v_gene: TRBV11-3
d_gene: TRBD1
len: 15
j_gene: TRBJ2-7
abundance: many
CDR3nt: TGTGCCAGCAGCTTAGCCCGGGACAGGGGGAACGAGCAGTACTTC
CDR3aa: CASSLARDRGNEQYF

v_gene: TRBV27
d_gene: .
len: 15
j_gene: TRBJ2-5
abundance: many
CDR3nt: TGTGCCAGCAGTTTCTACGGGAGTCGGGATGAGACCCAGTACTTC
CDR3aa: CASSFYGSRDETQYF

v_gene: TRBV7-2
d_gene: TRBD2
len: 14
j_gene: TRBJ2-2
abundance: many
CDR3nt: TGTGCCAGCAGCTTATTGGGGGGGACCGGGGAGCTGTTTTTT
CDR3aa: CASSLLGGTGELFF

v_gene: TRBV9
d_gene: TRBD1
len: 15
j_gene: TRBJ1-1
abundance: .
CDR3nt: TGTGCCAGCAGCGTCAGAGGAGGGGGCAACACTGAAGCTTTCTTT
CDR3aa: CASSVRGGGNTEAFF

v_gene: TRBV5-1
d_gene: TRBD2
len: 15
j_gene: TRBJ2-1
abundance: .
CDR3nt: TGCGCCAGCAGCTTGGAAACTAGCGGCGCTAATGAGCAGTTCTTC
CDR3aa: CASSLETSGANEQFF